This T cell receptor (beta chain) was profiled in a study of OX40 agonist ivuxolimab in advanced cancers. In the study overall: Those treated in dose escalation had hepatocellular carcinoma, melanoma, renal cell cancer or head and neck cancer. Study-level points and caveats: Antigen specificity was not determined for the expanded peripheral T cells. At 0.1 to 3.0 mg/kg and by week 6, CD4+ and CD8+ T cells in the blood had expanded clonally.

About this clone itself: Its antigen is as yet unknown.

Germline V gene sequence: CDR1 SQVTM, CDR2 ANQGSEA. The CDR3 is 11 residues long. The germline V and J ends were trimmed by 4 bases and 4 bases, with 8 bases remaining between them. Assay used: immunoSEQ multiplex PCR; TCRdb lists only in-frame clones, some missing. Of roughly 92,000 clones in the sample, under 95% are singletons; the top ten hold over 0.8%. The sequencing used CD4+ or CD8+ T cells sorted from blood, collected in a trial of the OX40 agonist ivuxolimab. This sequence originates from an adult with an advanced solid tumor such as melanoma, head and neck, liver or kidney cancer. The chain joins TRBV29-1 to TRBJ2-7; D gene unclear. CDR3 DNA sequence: TGCAGCGTTGGGAAAGTATACGAGCAGTACTTC. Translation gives CSVGKVYEQYF.